These T cell receptor beta chains were read from a single sample in a study of blood T cells in healthy people across ages. MiXCR, applied by TCRdb to the 5' RACE reads, yields one record per CDR3 protein. The data show around 800,000 distinct CDR3 sequences, with 20% to 30% seen just once and about 3% held by the top ten. The sample was also linked to a second study, of T cells of mothers and their children.

Sequenced input: blood. The source of these receptors is a boy aged 5 to 17 in good health. The CDR3 runs from the conserved cysteine through the conserved F or W. The order of the fields is D gene, clone size, J gene, V gene, CDR3 DNA, CDR3 protein. D genes are given only for firm matches. The size entry is marked missing in some rows and otherwise reads once, few, many or a size class.

d_gene: TRBD1
abundance: NA
j_gene: TRBJ1-2
v_gene: TRBV29-1
CDR3nt: TGCAGCGCGTCCCCGGGGACAGGGCAATATGGCTACACCTTC
CDR3aa: CSASPGTGQYGYTF

d_gene: NA
abundance: many
j_gene: TRBJ2-1
v_gene: TRBV29-1
CDR3nt: TGCAGCGCTGGGGGCCCGTACAATGAGCAGTTCTTC
CDR3aa: CSAGGPYNEQFF

d_gene: NA
abundance: few
j_gene: TRBJ1-5
v_gene: TRBV15
CDR3nt: TGTGCCACCAGCAGAGGGGATCCAGGTGGCAATCAGCCCCAGCATTTT
CDR3aa: CATSRGDPGGNQPQHF

d_gene: TRBD2
abundance: NA
j_gene: TRBJ2-1
v_gene: TRBV11-3
CDR3nt: TGTGCCAGCAGCCAAACCGGGACTAGCGGGGACAATGAGCAGTTCTTC
CDR3aa: CASSQTGTSGDNEQFF

d_gene: NA
abundance: few
j_gene: TRBJ2-7
v_gene: TRBV4-1
CDR3nt: TGCGCCAGCAGCCAAGATAGGGGATCTCCTAACGAGCAGTACTTC
CDR3aa: CASSQDRGSPNEQYF

d_gene: NA
abundance: NA
j_gene: TRBJ1-4
v_gene: TRBV6-1
CDR3nt: TGTGCCAGCAGTGAAGGTCGGAGGAGTAATGAAAAACTGTTTTTT
CDR3aa: CASSEGRRSNEKLFF

d_gene: NA
abundance: few
j_gene: TRBJ2-5
v_gene: TRBV12-5
CDR3nt: TGTGCTAGTGGTTTGGCTTCGAATTTCGTACCGAGGGAGACCCAGTACTTC
CDR3aa: CASGLASNFVPRETQYF

d_gene: TRBD1
abundance: NA
j_gene: TRBJ1-1
v_gene: TRBV18
CDR3nt: TGTGCCAGCTCACCATCGCTACAGGGGAGGACTGAAGCTTTCTTT
CDR3aa: CASSPSLQGRTEAFF

d_gene: NA
abundance: NA
j_gene: TRBJ2-7
v_gene: TRBV7-2
CDR3nt: TGTGCCAGCAGCTCGTCGACCCACGGCGCCTCCTACGAGCAGTACTTC
CDR3aa: CASSSSTHGASYEQYF

d_gene: TRBD2
abundance: NA
j_gene: TRBJ2-5
v_gene: TRBV3-1
CDR3nt: TGTGCCAGCAGCCAAGACGTAGCGGGGGCCCTGTTCTTC
CDR3aa: CASSQDVAGALFF

d_gene: TRBD2
abundance: few
j_gene: TRBJ2-2
v_gene: TRBV24-1
CDR3nt: TGTGCCACCAACGCGGGGGGAACCGGGGAGCTGTTTTTT
CDR3aa: CATNAGGTGELFF

d_gene: NA
abundance: few
j_gene: TRBJ2-5
v_gene: TRBV29-1
CDR3nt: TGCAGCGTTGAAAGTGAGACCCAGTACTTC
CDR3aa: CSVESETQYF

d_gene: NA
abundance: few
j_gene: TRBJ1-2
v_gene: TRBV5-8
CDR3nt: TGTGCCAGCAGCTTTGACAGAGCCTATGACTACACCTTC
CDR3aa: CASSFDRAYDYTF

d_gene: NA
abundance: few
j_gene: TRBJ1-2
v_gene: TRBV29-1
CDR3nt: TGCAGCGTTGAAATCCCCCCCCGACTGGGTGTCCCTCTATATGGCTACACCTTC
CDR3aa: CSVEIPPRLGVPLYGYTF

d_gene: NA
abundance: few
j_gene: TRBJ1-3
v_gene: TRBV9
CDR3nt: TGTGCCAGCAGCCAGAGGACGGGTTACTCTGGAAACACCATATATTTT
CDR3aa: CASSQRTGYSGNTIYF

d_gene: NA
abundance: few
j_gene: TRBJ1-6
v_gene: TRBV2
CDR3nt: TGTGCCAGCATACTGACGGGTCTCGGGCCCCTCCACTTT
CDR3aa: CASILTGLGPLHF